This T cell receptor beta chain is from a study of blood T cell repertoires in COVID-19. In the study overall: Researchers got acute and convalescent COVID-19 samples from the United States, Italy and Spain.

Generated by immunoSEQ multiplex PCR, the TCRdb table keeps only in-frame clones and is missing some. Counted here are some 190,000 clones, roughly 80% occurring once; the ten biggest clones make up approximately 13%. The V end lost 1 base, the J end lost 3 bases, and 8 bases lay between the germline ends. The CDR3 has 14 amino acids. Germline V gene data show CDR1 as SGHRS and CDR2 as YFSETQ. This clone was counted a few times. The receptor's source is a woman between 45 and 60 years old with acute or convalescent COVID-19. The V and J genes are TRBV5-1 and TRBJ1-5; the D gene is possibly TRBD1 (6 bases). Material: peripheral blood. In nucleotides, the CDR3 is TGCGCCAGCAGCTTGAACAGGGACAATCAGCCCCAGCATTTT. Encoded protein: CASSLNRDNQPQHF.